This T cell receptor (beta chain) originates from a study of T cells of healthy individuals. This clonotype was counted at least ten times. CDR1 is SGHTA, CDR2 FQGNSA, per germline. CDR3 length: 13 amino acids. V dropped 11 bases and J dropped 1 base, with 9 bases sitting between them. TCRdb ran MiXCR on the 5' RACE reads and lists one entry per CDR3 protein. Counted here are some 100,000 distinct CDR3 sequences, around 17% occurring once; the ten biggest clones make up more than 5.5%. This rearrangement joins TRBV7-2 to TRBJ2-6, with no clear D. This clonotype originated in a human donor in good health. The CDR3 here is CAGEASGANVLTF. The CDR3, as DNA: TGTGCCGGCGAGGCTTCTGGGGCCAACGTCCTGACTTTC.